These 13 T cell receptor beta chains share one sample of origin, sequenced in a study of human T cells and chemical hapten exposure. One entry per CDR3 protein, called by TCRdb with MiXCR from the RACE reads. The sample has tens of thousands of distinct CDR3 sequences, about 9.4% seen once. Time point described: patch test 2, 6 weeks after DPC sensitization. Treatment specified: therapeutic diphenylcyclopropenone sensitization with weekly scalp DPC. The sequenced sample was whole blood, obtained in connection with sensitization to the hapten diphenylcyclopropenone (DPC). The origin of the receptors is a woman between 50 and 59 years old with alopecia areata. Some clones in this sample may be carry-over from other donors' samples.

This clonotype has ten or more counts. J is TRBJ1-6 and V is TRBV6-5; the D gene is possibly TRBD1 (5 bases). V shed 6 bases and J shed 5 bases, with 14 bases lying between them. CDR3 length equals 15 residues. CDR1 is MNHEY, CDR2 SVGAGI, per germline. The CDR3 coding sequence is TGTGCCAGCAGACTTCAGGGTTTACATAATTCACCCCTCCACTTT. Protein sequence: CASRLQGLHNSPLHF.

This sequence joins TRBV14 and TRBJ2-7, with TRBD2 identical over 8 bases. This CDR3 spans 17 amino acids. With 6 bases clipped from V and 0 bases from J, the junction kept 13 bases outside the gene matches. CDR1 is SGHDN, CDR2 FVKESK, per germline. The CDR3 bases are TGTGCCAGCAGTCCAAGGACGCGGGGGGCGAGCTCCTACGAGCAGTACTTC. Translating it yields CASSPRTRGASSYEQYF.

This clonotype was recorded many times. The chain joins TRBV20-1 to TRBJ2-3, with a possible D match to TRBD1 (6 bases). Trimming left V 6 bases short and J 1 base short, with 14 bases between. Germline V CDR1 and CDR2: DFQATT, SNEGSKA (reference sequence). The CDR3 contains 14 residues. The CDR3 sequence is CSAIDHRGTDTQYF. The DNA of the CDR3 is TGCAGTGCCATAGACCACAGGGGCACAGATACGCAGTATTTT.

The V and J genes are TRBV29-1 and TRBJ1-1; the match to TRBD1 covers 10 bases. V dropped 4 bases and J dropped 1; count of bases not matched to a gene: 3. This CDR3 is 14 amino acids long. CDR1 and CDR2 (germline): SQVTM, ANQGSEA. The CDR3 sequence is CSVGGQGTNTEAFF. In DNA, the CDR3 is TGCAGCGTTGGGGGACAGGGGACGAACACTGAAGCTTTCTTT.

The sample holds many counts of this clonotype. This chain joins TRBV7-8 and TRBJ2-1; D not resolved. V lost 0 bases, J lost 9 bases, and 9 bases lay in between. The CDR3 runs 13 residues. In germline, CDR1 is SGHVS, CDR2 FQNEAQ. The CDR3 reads CASSLAMAGEQFF. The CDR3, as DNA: TGTGCCAGCAGCTTAGCGATGGCCGGTGAGCAGTTCTTC.

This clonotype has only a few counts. CDR3 nucleotide sequence: TGTGCCAGCAGCTGGACAGGGGGCGTCACTGAAGCTTTCTTT. Translation gives CASSWTGGVTEAFF. The chain carries TRBV7-2 and TRBJ1-1; 11 bases line up with TRBD1. The germline V gene encodes CDR1 SGHTA and CDR2 FQGNSA. This CDR3 is built from 14 residues. Trimming at V came to 4 bases and at J to 4 bases, leaving 2 bases not matched to a gene.

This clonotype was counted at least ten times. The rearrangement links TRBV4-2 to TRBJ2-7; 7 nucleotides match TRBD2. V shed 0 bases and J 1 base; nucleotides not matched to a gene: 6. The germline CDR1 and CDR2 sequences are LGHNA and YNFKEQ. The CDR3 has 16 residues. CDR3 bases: TGTGCCAGCAGCCAAGATCGGGGGGTAGGGTCCTACGAGCAGTACTTC. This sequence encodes CASSQDRGVGSYEQYF.

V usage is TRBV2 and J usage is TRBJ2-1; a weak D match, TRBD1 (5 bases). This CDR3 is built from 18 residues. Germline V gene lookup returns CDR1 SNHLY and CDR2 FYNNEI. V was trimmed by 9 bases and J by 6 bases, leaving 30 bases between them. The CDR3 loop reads CASTSFSIGASSLNEQFF. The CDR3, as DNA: TGTGCCAGTACATCTTTCTCGATTGGGGCTAGTAGCCTCAATGAGCAGTTCTTC.

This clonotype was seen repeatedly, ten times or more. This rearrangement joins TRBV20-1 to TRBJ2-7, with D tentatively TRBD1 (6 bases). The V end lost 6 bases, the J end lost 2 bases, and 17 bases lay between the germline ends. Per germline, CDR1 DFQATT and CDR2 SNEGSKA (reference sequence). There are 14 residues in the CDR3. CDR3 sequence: CSALGGQKTYEQYF. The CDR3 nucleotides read TGCAGTGCCCTGGGTGGACAGAAAACCTACGAGCAGTACTTC.

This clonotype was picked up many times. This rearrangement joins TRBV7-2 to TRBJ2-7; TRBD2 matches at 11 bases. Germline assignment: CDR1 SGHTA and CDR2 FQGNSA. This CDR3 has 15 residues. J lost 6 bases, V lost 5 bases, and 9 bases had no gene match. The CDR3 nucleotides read TGTGCCAGCAGCACTACTAGCGGGAGTCGGGCCGAGCAGTACTTC. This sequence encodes CASSTTSGSRAEQYF.

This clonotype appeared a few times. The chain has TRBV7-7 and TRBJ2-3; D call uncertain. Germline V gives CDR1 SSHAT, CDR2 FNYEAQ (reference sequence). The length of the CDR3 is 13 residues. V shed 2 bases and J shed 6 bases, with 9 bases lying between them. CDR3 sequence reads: CASSLLMGDTQYF. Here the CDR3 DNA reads TGTGCCAGCAGCTTACTTATGGGTGATACGCAGTATTTT. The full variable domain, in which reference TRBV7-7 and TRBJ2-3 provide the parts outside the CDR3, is GAGVSQSPRYKVTKRGQDVTLRCDPISSHATLYWYQQALGQGPEFLTYFNYEAQPDKSGLPSDRFSAERPEGSISTLTIQRTEQRDSAMYRCASSLLMGDTQYFGPGTRLTVL.

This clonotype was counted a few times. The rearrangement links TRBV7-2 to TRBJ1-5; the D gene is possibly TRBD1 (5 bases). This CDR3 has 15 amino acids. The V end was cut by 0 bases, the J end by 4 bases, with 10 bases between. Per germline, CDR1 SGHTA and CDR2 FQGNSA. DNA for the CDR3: TGTGCCAGCAGCTTAGCCGGGACCGTAAATCAGCCCCAGCATTTT. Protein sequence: CASSLAGTVNQPQHF.

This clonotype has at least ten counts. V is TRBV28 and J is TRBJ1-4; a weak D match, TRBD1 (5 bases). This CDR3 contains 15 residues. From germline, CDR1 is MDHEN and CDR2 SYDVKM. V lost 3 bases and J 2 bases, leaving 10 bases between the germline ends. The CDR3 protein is CASSLGDWTNEKLFF. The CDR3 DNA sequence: TGTGCCAGCAGTTTGGGGGATTGGACTAATGAAAAACTGTTTTTT.